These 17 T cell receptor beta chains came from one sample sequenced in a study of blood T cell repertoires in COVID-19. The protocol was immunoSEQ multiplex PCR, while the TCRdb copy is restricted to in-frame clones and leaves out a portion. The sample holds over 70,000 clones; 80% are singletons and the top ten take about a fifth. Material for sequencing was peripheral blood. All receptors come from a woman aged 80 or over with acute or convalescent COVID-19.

CDR3 nucleotides: TGCGCCAGCAGCTTGGAGGGGACTCGAAAAGAGACCCAGTACTTC. This encodes CASSLEGTRKETQYF. The chain carries TRBV5-1 and TRBJ2-5; D perhaps matches TRBD2 (6 bases). In germline, CDR1 is SGHRS, CDR2 YFSETQ. The CDR3 runs 15 residues. Trimming took off 0 bases at V and 3 bases at J, with 12 bases between the two ends. Complete variable domain (other parts from reference TRBV5-1 and TRBJ2-5): KAGVTQTPRYLIKTRGQQVTLSCSPISGHRSVSWYQQTPGQGLQFLFEYFSETQRNKGNFPGRFSGRQFSNSRSEMNVSTLELGDSALYLCASSLEGTRKETQYFGPGTRLLVL.

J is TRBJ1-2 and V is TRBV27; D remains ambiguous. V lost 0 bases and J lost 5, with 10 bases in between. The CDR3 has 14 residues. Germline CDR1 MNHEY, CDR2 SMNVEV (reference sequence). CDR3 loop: CASSLSARAYGYTF. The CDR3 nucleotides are TGTGCCAGCAGTTTATCGGCGCGGGCTTATGGCTACACCTTC.

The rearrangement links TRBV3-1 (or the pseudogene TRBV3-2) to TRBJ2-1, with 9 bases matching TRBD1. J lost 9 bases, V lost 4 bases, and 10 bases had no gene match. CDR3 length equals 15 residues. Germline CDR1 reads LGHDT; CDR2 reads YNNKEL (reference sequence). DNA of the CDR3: TGTGCCAGCAGCCTTGGGACAGGGACCCTCCGTGAGCAGTTCTTC. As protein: CASSLGTGTLREQFF.

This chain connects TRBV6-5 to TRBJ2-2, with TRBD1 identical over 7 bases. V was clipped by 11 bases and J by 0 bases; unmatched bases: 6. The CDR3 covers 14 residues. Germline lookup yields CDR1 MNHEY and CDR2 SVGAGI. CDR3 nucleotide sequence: TGTGCCGCGTCGGGACAGACGAACACCGGGGAGCTGTTTTTT. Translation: CAASGQTNTGELFF.

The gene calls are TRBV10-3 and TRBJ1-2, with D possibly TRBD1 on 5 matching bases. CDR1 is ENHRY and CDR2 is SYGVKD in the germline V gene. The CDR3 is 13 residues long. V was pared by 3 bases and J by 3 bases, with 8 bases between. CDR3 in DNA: TGTGCCATCAGTGAAGGACACTACTATGGCTACACCTTC. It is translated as CAISEGHYYGYTF.

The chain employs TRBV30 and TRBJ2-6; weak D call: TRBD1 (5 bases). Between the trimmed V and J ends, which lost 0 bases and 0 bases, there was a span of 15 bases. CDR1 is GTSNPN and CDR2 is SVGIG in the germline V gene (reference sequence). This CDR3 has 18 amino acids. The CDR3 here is CAWSVYSRGSSGANVLTF. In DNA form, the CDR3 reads TGTGCCTGGAGTGTATACTCTAGGGGCTCCTCTGGGGCCAACGTCCTGACTTTC.

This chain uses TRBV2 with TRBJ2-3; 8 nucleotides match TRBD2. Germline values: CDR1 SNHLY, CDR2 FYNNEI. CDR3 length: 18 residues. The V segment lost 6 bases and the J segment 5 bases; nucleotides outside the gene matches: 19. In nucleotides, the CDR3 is TGTGCCAGCAGCCTACGGTATTTGGGCGGGGGGCCTGGAGATACGCAGTATTTT. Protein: CASSLRYLGGGPGDTQYF.

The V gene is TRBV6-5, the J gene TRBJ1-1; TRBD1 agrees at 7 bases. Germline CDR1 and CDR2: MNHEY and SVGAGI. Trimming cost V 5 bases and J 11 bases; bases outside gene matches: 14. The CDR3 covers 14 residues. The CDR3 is CASSTTGAITMAFF. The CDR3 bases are TGTGCCAGCAGTACAACAGGGGCTATTACAATGGCTTTCTTT.

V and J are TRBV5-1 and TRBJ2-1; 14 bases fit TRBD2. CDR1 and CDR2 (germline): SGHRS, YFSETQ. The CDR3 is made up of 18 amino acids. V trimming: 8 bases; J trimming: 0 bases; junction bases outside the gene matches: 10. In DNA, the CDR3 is TGCGCCAGTACTAAGGGGGGGACTAGCGGGAGCTCCTACAATGAGCAGTTCTTC. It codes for CASTKGGTSGSSYNEQFF.

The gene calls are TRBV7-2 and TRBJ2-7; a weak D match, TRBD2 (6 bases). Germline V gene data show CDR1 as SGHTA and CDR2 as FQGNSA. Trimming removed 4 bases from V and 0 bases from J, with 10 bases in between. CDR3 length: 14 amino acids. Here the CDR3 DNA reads TGTGCCAGCAGCTGGGGGGTAAGCTCCTACGAGCAGTACTTC. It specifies CASSWGVSSYEQYF.

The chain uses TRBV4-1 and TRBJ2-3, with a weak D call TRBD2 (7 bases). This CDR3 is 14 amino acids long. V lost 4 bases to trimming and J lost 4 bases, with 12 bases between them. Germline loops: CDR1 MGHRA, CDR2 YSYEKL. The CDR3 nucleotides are TGCGCCAGCAGCCGGGAGGGGGTCCCAGATACGCAGTATTTT. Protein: CASSREGVPDTQYF.

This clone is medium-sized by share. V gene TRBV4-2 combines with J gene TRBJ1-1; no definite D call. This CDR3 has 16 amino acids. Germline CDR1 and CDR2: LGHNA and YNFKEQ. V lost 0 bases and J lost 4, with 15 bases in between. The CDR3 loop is CASSQERKLIGTEAFF. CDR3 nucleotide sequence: TGTGCCAGCAGCCAAGAGAGGAAACTTATCGGCACTGAAGCTTTCTTT.

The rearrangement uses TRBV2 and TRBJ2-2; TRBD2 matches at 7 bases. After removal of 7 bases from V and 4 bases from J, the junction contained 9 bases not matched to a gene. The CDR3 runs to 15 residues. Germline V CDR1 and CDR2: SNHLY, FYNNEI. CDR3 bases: TGTGCCAGCACAGAAACTAGCGCGGGCACCGGGGAGCTGTTTTTT. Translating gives CASTETSAGTGELFF.

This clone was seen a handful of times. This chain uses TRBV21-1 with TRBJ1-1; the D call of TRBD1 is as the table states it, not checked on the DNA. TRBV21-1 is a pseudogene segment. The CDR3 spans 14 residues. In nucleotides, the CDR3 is TGTGCCAGCAGCAGAAGGACAGTTAACACTGAAGCTTTCTTT. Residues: CASSRRTVNTEAFF.

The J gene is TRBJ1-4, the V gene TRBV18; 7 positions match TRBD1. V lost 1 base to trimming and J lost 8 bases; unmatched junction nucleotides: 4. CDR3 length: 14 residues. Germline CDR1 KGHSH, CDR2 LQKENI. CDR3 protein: CASSPRQGGEKLFF. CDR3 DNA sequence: TGTGCCAGCTCACCACGACAGGGCGGCGAAAAACTGTTTTTT.

The CDR3 region has the DNA TGTGCCAGTAGTAAGACAGGGACGTCAGCGGATGAAAAACTGTTTTTT. Translating gives CASSKTGTSADEKLFF. The rearrangement uses TRBV19 and TRBJ1-4, with 7 bases fitting TRBD1. There are 16 residues in the CDR3. The germline CDR1 and CDR2 sequences are LNHDA and SQIVND (reference sequence). V dropped 4 bases and J dropped 6; count of bases not matched to a gene: 11.

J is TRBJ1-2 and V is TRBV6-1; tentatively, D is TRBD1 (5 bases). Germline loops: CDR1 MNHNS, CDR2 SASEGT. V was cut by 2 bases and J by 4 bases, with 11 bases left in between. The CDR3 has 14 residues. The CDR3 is CASSEQGQGYGYTF. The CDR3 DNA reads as TGTGCCAGCAGTGAACAAGGGCAGGGCTATGGCTACACCTTC.